The 15 T cell receptor beta chains below all came from one sample that was sequenced in a study of response to subunit inactivated influenza vaccine. TCRdb reprocessed the RT-PCR reads via MiXCR and lists one record per CDR3 protein. The repertoire holds 150,000 to 200,000 distinct CDR3 sequences, with roughly 12% as singletons. This sample was shared with a second study, whose subject was T cells expressing NK-cell markers. Per that paper: TCR beta libraries carry UMIs added by 5'RACE template switching.

This specimen was CD8+ T cells sorted from PBMCs, taken approximately 13 days after vaccination. These receptors were taken from a man in his forties or fifties who received an inactivated influenza vaccine.

The chain links TRBV12-3 or TRBV12-4 to TRBJ2-7; 8 bases fit TRBD1. The CDR3 loop spans 12 amino acids. The trim removed 6 bases at V and 6 bases at J, leaving 4 bases unmatched. The CDR3 reads CASRPGTGEQYF. CDR3 nucleotides: TGTGCCAGCAGGCCCGGGACAGGCGAGCAGTACTTC.

This clonotype was observed many times. The V and J genes are TRBV5-1 and TRBJ2-3; the D gene is possibly TRBD1 (5 bases). Trimming pared 3 bases from V and 1 base from J, leaving 9 bases between. The CDR3 runs to 14 residues. From germline, CDR1 is SGHRS and CDR2 YFSETQ. The CDR3 DNA reads as TGCGCCAGCAGCTGGGGCCACCGCACAGATACGCAGTATTTT. Encoded protein: CASSWGHRTDTQYF.

This clonotype was found a few times. The chain has TRBV30 and TRBJ2-7, with 8 nucleotides matching TRBD1. The germline CDR1 and CDR2 sequences are GTSNPN and SVGIG (reference sequence). This CDR3 has 14 amino acids. V shed 3 bases and J 4 bases; nucleotides not matched to a gene: 8. The DNA for the CDR3 is TGTGCCTGGAGAACGACAGGGGACCTTTACGAGCAGTACTTC. Its protein product is CAWRTTGDLYEQYF. Together with reference TRBV30 and TRBJ2-7, the CDR3 gives the full variable domain: SQTIHQWPATLVQPVGSPLSLECTVEGTSNPNLYWYRQAAGRGLQLLFYSVGIGQISSEVPQNLSASRPQDRQFILSSKKLLLSDSGFYLCAWRTTGDLYEQYFGPGTRLTVT.

This clonotype has a handful of counts. This rearrangement joins TRBV6-6 to TRBJ2-2; 8 nucleotides line up with TRBD1. Unmatched junction bases numbered 2, after V lost 6 bases and J lost 5 bases. The CDR3 sequence is 13 residues long. CDR1 and CDR2 from the germline V gene are MNHNY and SVGAGI (reference sequence). The CDR3 DNA reads as TGTGCCAGCAGGGGGGACAGGACCGGGGAGCTGTTTTTT. Encoded protein: CASRGDRTGELFF.

The chain recombines TRBV6-1 with TRBJ2-7; 14 nucleotides match TRBD2. The CDR3 extends over 15 amino acids. Germline assignment: CDR1 MNHNS and CDR2 SASEGT. The J segment lost 3 bases and the V segment lost 5 bases, leaving 3 bases of the junction unmatched. The DNA of the CDR3 is TGTGCCAGCAGTCCGGGACTAGCGGGAGACTACGAGCAGTACTTC. It translates to CASSPGLAGDYEQYF.

This sequence joins TRBV4-1 and TRBJ1-2, with a tentative D call TRBD1 (5 bases). The CDR3 length is 14 residues. CDR1 and CDR2 (germline): MGHRA, YSYEKL. Trimming pared 5 bases from V and 7 bases from J, leaving 17 bases between. In DNA, the CDR3 is TGCGCCAGCAGCTACGACCCTCTTGGGGGTGGCTACACCTTC. The encoded protein is CASSYDPLGGGYTF.

This clonotype was counted at least ten times. This sequence joins TRBV7-8 and TRBJ2-7; D is perhaps TRBD1 or TRBD2 (6 bases each). V was trimmed by 8 bases and J by 1 base, leaving 9 bases between them. This CDR3 spans 12 amino acids. The V gene's germline CDR1 is SGHVS and CDR2 FQNEAQ. The CDR3 coding sequence is TGTGCCAGCGGGGGGACATCCTACGAGCAGTACTTC. Protein sequence: CASGGTSYEQYF. Based on the CDR3 plus reference TRBV7-8 and TRBJ2-7, the full variable domain is GAGVSQSPRYKVAKRGQDVALRCDPISGHVSLFWYQQALGQGPEFLTYFQNEAQLDKSGLPSDRFFAERPEGSVSTLKIQRTQQEDSAVYLCASGGTSYEQYFGPGTRLTVT.

The chain is built from TRBV5-1 and TRBJ2-5; either TRBD1 or TRBD2 may supply D (5 bases each). Trimming stripped 6 bases from V and 0 bases from J, with 12 bases between. Germline CDR1 reads SGHRS; CDR2 reads YFSETQ. There are 14 residues in the CDR3. The CDR3 DNA reads as TGCGCCAGCACCTCCTGGGGGTACCAAGAGACCCAGTACTTC. This encodes CASTSWGYQETQYF.

This clonotype was observed a handful of times. V usage is TRBV7-9 and J usage is TRBJ2-1, with a possible D match to TRBD2 (5 bases). Deletions cut 3 bases from V and 9 bases from J, with 15 bases between. Germline-derived CDR1 and CDR2 are SEHNR and FQNEAQ (reference sequence). The CDR3 contains 14 residues. CDR3 nucleotides: TGTGCCAGCAGCTTTGGGCCACTAGTCCCTGAGCAGTTCTTC. It translates to CASSFGPLVPEQFF.

This clonotype was found a few times. The chain combines TRBV30 with TRBJ2-7; 11 positions agree with TRBD1. The germline gives CDR1 GTSNPN, CDR2 SVGIG (reference sequence). The CDR3 is 14 residues long. Trimming removed 2 bases from V and 4 bases from J; junction bases left unmatched: 4. The CDR3 here is CAWSRGQGAYEQYF. Written as DNA, the CDR3 is TGTGCCTGGAGTCGTGGACAGGGGGCTTACGAGCAGTACTTC.

This clonotype showed up just once. The V and J genes are TRBV3-1 and TRBJ2-2; D uncertain. Germline-derived CDR1 and CDR2 are LGHDT and YNNKEL (reference sequence). Trimming stripped 1 base from V and 0 bases from J, with 6 bases between. The CDR3 sequence is 15 residues long. The chain's CDR3 is CASSQGLANTGELFF. In nucleotides, the CDR3 is TGTGCCAGCAGCCAAGGTTTAGCGAACACCGGGGAGCTGTTTTTT.

The chain uses TRBV4-2 and TRBJ2-1; 7 nucleotides line up with TRBD2. V dropped 2 bases and J dropped 2; count of bases not matched to a gene: 9. The length of the CDR3 is 17 residues. Germline V gene sequence: CDR1 LGHNA, CDR2 YNFKEQ. DNA of the CDR3: TGTGCCAGCAGCCAAACGCCTAGCGGAAATCCCTACAATGAGCAGTTCTTC. Its protein product is CASSQTPSGNPYNEQFF.

The rearrangement joins TRBV4-3 to TRBJ2-3, with TRBD2 matching 9 bases. The CDR3 covers 16 residues. The trim removed 0 bases at V and 6 bases at J, leaving 7 bases unmatched. CDR1 LGHNA and CDR2 YSLEER come from the germline V gene. This CDR3 is CASSQDGGGASDTQYF. In DNA form, the CDR3 reads TGCGCCAGCAGCCAAGATGGCGGGGGGGCGTCCGATACGCAGTATTTT.

The chain combines TRBV19 with TRBJ2-7; 8 bases line up with TRBD1. Trimming cost V 6 bases and J 5 bases; bases outside gene matches: 3. CDR1 and CDR2 (germline): LNHDA, SQIVND (reference sequence). This CDR3 spans 12 amino acids. CDR3 in amino acids: CASSDRGDEQYF. The CDR3, as DNA: TGTGCCAGTAGCGACAGGGGCGACGAGCAGTACTTC.

This clonotype has only a few counts. The chain combines TRBV7-8 with TRBJ2-1; D unclear. Trimming left V 2 bases short and J 0 bases short, with 8 bases between. This CDR3 is 15 amino acids long. Looked up from germline, CDR1 is SGHVS and CDR2 is FQNEAQ. The CDR3 protein is CASSLLPNSYNEQFF. CDR3 bases: TGTGCCAGCAGCTTACTGCCGAACTCCTACAATGAGCAGTTCTTC.